This is a list of T cell receptor beta chains from one sample in a study of blood T cell repertoires in COVID-19. This table comes from immunoSEQ multiplex PCR, and its TCRdb copy is limited to in-frame clones, with some not included. Among around 250,000 clones, 91% were seen once, and the ten largest hold about 3%. Material for sequencing was PBMCs or T cells enriched from blood (not recorded which). The source of these receptors is a man between 40 and 49 years old who had been exposed to COVID-19. The CDR3 runs from the conserved cysteine through the conserved F or W. The order of the fields is CDR3 protein, CDR3 DNA, D gene, V gene, J gene, clone size. D genes are given only for firm matches. A row's size may be missing; if present it is once, few, many or a size class.

CASSSFSQRGKGINQPQHF	TGTGCCAGCAGCAGTTTTTCTCAGAGGGGGAAAGGAATTAATCAGCCCCAGCATTTT	NA	TRBV28	TRBJ1-5	NA
CASSLQATSTDTQYF	TGTGCCAGCAGTCTACAAGCGACTAGCACAGATACGCAGTATTTT	NA	TRBV6-5	TRBJ2-3	NA
CASSPRAGEETQYF	TGTGCCAGCTCACCTCGGGCAGGGGAAGAGACCCAGTACTTC	NA	TRBV18	TRBJ2-5	once
CASKGQNSNQPQHF	TGTGCCAGCAAAGGACAGAATAGCAATCAGCCCCAGCATTTT	NA	TRBV2	TRBJ1-5	NA
CASSLLAGGRAGELFF	TGTGCCAGCAGCCTACTAGCGGGAGGTCGAGCCGGGGAGCTGTTTTTT	TRBD2	TRBV3-1/TRBV3-2	TRBJ2-2	NA
CASSLAGQAGWTGELFF	TGCGCCAGCAGCCTGGCGGGACAGGCGGGGTGGACCGGGGAGCTGTTTTTT	TRBD1	TRBV5-1	TRBJ2-2	NA
CASSTTGGNTIYF	TGTGCCAGCAGTACTACAGGGGGAAACACCATATATTTT	NA	TRBV27	TRBJ1-3	NA
CASSQIGAAFSGYTF	TGCGCCAGCAGCCAGATAGGGGCAGCTTTCTCTGGCTACACCTTC	NA	TRBV4-1	TRBJ1-2	NA
CASSPGGYEQYF	TGTGCCAGCAGCCCGGGTGGATACGAGCAGTACTTC	NA	TRBV28	TRBJ2-7	NA
CASTSPPGELFF	TGTGCCAGCACCTCCCCCCCCGGGGAGCTGTTTTTT	NA	TRBV28	TRBJ2-2	NA
CASSLERLAGAGNEQFF	TGCGCCAGCAGCTTGGAGCGACTAGCGGGAGCTGGAAATGAGCAGTTCTTC	TRBD2	TRBV5-1	TRBJ2-1	NA
CAWSGGTGRYEQYF	TGTGCCTGGAGTGGCGGGACAGGTCGGTACGAGCAGTACTTC	TRBD1	TRBV30	TRBJ2-7	NA
CASSLSGTRSPGVKNIQYF	TGTGCCAGCAGCTTGTCCGGGACAAGATCTCCCGGGGTCAAAAACATTCAGTACTTC	NA	TRBV7-8	TRBJ2-4	once
CASSSGTGFYNSPLHF	TGTGCCAGCAGCTCCGGGACAGGCTTCTATAATTCACCCCTCCACTTT	TRBD1	TRBV28	TRBJ1-6	NA